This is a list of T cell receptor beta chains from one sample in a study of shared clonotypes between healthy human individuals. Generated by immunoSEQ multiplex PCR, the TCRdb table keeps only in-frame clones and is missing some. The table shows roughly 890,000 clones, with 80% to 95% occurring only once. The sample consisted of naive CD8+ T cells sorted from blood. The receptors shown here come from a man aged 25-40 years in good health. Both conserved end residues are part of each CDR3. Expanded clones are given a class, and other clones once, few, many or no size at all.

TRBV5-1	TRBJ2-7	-	CASSSGLAGDYDYEQYF
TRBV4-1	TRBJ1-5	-	CASSQGYSVNQPQHF
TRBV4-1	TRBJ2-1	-	CASSQSGDRDEQFF
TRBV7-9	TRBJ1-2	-	CASSESDRTGRDYGYTF
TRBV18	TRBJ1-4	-	CASSPGAGGSSNEKLFF
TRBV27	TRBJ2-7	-	CASSPSATGTYEQYF
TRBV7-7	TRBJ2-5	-	CASSLVFQRGETQYF
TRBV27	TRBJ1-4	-	CASSLGGRGEKLFF
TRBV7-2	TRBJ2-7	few	CASQNRDDYEQYF
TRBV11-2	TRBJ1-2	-	CASSGGTGANYGYTF